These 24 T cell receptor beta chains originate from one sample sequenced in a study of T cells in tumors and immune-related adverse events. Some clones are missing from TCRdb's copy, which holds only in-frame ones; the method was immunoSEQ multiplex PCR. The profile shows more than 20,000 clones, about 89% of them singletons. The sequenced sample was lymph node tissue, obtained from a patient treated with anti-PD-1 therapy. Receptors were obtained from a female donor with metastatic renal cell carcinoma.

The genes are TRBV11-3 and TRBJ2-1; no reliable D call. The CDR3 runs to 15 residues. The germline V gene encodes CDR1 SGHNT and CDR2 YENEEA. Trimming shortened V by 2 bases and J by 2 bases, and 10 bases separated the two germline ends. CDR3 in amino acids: CASSLKIIAYNEQFF. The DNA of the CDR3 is TGTGCCAGCAGCTTAAAGATCATCGCCTACAATGAGCAGTTCTTC. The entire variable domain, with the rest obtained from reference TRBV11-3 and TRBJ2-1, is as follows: EAGVVQSPRYKIIEKKQPVAFWCNPISGHNTLYWYLQNLGQGPELLIRYENEEAVDDSQLPKDRFSAERLKGVDSTLKIQPAELGDSAVYLCASSLKIIAYNEQFFGPGTRLTVL.

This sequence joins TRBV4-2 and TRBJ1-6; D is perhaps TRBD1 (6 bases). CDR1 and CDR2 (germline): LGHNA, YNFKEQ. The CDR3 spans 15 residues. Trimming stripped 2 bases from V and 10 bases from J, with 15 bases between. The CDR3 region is CASSQPLGGESPLHF. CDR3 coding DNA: TGTGCCAGCAGCCAACCCCTAGGGGGAGAGTCACCCCTCCACTTT.

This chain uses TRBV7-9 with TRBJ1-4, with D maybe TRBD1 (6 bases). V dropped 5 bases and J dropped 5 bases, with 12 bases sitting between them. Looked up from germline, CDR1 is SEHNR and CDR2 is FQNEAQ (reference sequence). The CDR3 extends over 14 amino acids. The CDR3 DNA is TGTGCCAGCAGCCGTGGACAGACCAATGAAAAACTGTTTTTT. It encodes CASSRGQTNEKLFF.

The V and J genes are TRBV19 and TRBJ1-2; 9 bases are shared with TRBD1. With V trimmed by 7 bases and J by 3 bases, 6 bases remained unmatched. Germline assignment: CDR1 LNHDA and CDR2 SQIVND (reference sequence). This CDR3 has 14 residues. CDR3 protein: CASTRDREDYGYTF. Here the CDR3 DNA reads TGTGCCAGTACAAGGGACAGGGAGGACTATGGCTACACCTTC.

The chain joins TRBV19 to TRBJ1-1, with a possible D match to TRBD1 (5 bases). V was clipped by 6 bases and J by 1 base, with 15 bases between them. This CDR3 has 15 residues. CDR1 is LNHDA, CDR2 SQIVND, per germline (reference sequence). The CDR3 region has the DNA TGTGCCAGTAGCCCCCGACAGTCTAAGAACACTGAAGCTTTCTTT. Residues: CASSPRQSKNTEAFF.

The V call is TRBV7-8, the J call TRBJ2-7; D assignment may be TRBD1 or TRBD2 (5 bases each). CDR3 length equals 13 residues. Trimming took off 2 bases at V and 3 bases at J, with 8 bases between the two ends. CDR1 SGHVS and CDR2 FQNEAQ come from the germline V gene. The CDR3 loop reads CASSLRGDYEQYF. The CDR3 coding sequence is TGTGCCAGCAGCTTACGAGGGGACTACGAGCAGTACTTC.

The CDR3 bases are TGTGCCTGGAGTGTACCCAATCGGGTGAAGGGCTATGGCTACACCTTC. It yields the protein CAWSVPNRVKGYGYTF. The chain links TRBV30 to TRBJ1-2, with unresolved D. The CDR3 has 16 amino acids. Per the germline V gene, CDR1 is GTSNPN and CDR2 is SVGIG (reference sequence). V lost 0 bases to trimming and J lost 4 bases, with 18 bases between them.

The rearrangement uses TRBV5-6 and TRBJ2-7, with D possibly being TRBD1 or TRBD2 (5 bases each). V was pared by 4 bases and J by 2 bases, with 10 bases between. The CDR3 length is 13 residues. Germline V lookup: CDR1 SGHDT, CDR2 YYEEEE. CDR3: CASSPGPPYEQYF. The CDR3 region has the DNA TGTGCCAGCAGCCCGGGACCACCCTACGAGCAGTACTTC. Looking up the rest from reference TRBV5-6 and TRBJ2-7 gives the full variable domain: DAGVTQSPTHLIKTRGQQVTLRCSPKSGHDTVSWYQQALGQGPQFIFQYYEEEERQRGNFPDRFSGHQFPNYSSELNVNALLLGDSALYLCASSPGPPYEQYFGPGTRLTVT.

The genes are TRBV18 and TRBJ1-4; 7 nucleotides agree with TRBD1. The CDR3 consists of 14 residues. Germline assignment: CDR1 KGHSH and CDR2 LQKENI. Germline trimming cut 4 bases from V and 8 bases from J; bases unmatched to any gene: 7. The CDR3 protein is CASSLRQGGEKLFF. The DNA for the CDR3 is TGTGCCAGCTCACTTAGACAGGGTGGGGAAAAACTGTTTTTT.

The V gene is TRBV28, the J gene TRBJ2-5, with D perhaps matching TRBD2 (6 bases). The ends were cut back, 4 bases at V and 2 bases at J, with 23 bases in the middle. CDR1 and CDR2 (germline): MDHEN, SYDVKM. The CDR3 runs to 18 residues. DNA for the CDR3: TGTGCCAGCAGTTCCCCCCGGTCGATCGGGCGGGGTCAAGAGACCCAGTACTTC. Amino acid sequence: CASSSPRSIGRGQETQYF. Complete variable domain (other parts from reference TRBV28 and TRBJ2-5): DVKVTQSSRYLVKRTGEKVFLECVQDMDHENMFWYRQDPGLGLRLIYFSYDVKMKEKGDIPEGYSVSREKKERFSLILESASTNQTSMYLCASSSPRSIGRGQETQYFGPGTRLLVL.

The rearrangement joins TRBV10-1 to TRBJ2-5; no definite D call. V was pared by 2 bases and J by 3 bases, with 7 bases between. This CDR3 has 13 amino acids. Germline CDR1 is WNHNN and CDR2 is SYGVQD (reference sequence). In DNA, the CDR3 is TGCGCCAGCAGTGAGGAGGTAAAAGAGACCCAGTACTTC. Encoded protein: CASSEEVKETQYF.

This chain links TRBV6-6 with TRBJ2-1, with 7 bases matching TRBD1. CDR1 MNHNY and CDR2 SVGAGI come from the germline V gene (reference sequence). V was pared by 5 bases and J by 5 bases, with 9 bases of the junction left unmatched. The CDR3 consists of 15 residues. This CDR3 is CASSTGTDSHNEQFF. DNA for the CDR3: TGTGCCAGCAGTACCGGGACAGACTCACACAATGAGCAGTTCTTC.

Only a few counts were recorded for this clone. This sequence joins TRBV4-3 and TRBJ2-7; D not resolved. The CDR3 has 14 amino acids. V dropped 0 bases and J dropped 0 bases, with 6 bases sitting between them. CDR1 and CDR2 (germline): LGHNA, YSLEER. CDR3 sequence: CASSQDQNSYEQYF. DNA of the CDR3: TGCGCCAGCAGCCAAGATCAAAACTCCTACGAGCAGTACTTC.

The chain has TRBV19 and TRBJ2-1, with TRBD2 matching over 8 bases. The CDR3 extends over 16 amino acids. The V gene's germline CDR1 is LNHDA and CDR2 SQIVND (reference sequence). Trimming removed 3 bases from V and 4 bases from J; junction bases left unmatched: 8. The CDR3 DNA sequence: TGTGCCAGTAGTATCCCCGGGAGGGCTGCATACAATGAGCAGTTCTTC. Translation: CASSIPGRAAYNEQFF. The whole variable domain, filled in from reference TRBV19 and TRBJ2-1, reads DGGITQSPKYLFRKEGQNVTLSCEQNLNHDAMYWYRQDPGQGLRLIYYSQIVNDFQKGDIAEGYSVSREKKESFPLTVTSAQKNPTAFYLCASSIPGRAAYNEQFFGPGTRLTVL.

CDR3 protein: CASSSGQGVGEQYF. CDR3 sequence (DNA): TGCGCCAGCAGCTCGGGACAGGGAGTTGGCGAGCAGTACTTC. This sequence joins TRBV5-1 and TRBJ2-7; 9 nucleotides line up with TRBD1. Trimming removed 3 bases from V and 6 bases from J; junction bases left unmatched: 7. CDR3 size: 14 residues. Germline-derived CDR1 and CDR2 are SGHRS and YFSETQ.

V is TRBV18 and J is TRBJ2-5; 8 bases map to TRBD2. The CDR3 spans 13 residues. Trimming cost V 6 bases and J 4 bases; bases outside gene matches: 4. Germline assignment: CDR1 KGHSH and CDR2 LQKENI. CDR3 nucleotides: TGTGCCAGCTCGAGACGGGGGGGAGAGACCCAGTACTTC. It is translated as CASSRRGGETQYF.

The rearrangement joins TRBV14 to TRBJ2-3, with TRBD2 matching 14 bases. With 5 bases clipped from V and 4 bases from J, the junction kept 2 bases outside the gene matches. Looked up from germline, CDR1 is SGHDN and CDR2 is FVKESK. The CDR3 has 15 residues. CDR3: CASSGTSGSADTQYF. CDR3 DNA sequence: TGTGCCAGCAGCGGGACTAGCGGGAGTGCAGATACGCAGTATTTT.

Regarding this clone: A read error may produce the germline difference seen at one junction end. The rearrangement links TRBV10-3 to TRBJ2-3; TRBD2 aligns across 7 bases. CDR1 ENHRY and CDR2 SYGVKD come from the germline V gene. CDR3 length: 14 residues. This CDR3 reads CATSSGRATDTQYF. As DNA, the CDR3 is TGTGCCACCAGTAGCGGGCGGGCCACAGATACGCAGTATTTT.

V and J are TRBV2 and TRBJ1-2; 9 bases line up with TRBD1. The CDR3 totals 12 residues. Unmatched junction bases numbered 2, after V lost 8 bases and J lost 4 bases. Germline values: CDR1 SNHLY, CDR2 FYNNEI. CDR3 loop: CASSGQGYGYTF. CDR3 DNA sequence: TGTGCCAGCTCGGGACAGGGCTATGGCTACACCTTC.

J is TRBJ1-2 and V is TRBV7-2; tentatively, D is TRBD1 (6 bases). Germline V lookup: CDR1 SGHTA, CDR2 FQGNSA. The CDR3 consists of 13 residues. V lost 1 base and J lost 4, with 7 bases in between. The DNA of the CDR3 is TGTGCCAGCAGCTTAGACAGGGCCTATGGCTACACCTTC. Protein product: CASSLDRAYGYTF.

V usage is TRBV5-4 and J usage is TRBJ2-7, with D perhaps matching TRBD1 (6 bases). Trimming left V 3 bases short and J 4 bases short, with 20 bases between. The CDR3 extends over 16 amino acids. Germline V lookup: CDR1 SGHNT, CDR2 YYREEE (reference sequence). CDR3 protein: CASSSFRTDNRYEQYF. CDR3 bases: TGTGCCAGCAGCTCCTTCCGGACAGACAACCGATACGAGCAGTACTTC.

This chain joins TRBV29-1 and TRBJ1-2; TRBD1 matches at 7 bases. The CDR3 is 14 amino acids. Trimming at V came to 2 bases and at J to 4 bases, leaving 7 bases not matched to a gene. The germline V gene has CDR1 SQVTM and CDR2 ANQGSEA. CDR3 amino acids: CSVESTGAPYGYTF. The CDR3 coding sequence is TGCAGCGTTGAATCCACAGGGGCCCCCTATGGCTACACCTTC.

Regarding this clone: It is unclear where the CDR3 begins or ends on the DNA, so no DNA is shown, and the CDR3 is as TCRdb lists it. This CDR3 reads CVGAGSYEQYF. The V and J genes are TRBV21-1 and TRBJ2-7. TRBV21-1 is tagged as a pseudogene. The CDR3 adds up to 11 amino acids, both ends counted.

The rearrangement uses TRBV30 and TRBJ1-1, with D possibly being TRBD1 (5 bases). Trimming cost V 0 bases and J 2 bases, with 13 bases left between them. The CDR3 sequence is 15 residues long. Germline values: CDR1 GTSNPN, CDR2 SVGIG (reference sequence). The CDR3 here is CAWSVLGAANTEAFF. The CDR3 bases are TGTGCCTGGAGTGTACTTGGGGCTGCCAACACTGAAGCTTTCTTT.